The sequence of this T cell receptor (beta chain) was determined in a study of vaccination and CD4 T cells after COVID-19 (dated by TCRdb to between 2022 and 2023). Concerning the study at large: Convalescent patients had a positive SARS-CoV-2 result on nasal swab PCR, and of these patients, some ten had mild disease and one had severe disease. In the convalescent cohort there were six males and four females, among whom were two Hispanic individuals, seven Caucasians, two Asians and one multiracial person. In roughly 11 COVID-19 convalescent patients and a handful of infection-naive healthy vaccine recipients, the spike-specific CD4+ TCR repertoire before mRNA vaccination was compared with the repertoire after mRNA vaccination. For stimulating the cultures, overlapping spike peptide pools were used, derived from SARS-CoV-2 as well as from the common cold coronaviruses HCoV-NL63, HCoV-OC43 and HCoV-229E. Participants received two doses of either the Pfizer-BioNTech BNT162b2 vaccine (n=8) or the Moderna mRNA-1273 vaccine (n=2). Control cultures used a CEFX viral epitope pool as positive control, an HIV-1 Nef peptide pool as negative control, or no peptide. Post-COVID blood samples were collected from convalescent patients a median of about 92 days after diagnosis, with a range of about 30 to 161 days. Post-vaccine blood samples were taken a median of around 77 days after the second vaccine dose, with a range of about 13 to 250 days.

Library prep was done by PCR. TCR sequencing of DNA from cultured CD4+ T cells used the Oncomine TCR Beta short-read assay at the Johns Hopkins FTIC core. The QIAamp micro DNA kit was used to extract genomic DNA from the cultured CD4+ T cells. Oncomine TCR Beta libraries from cultured CD4+ T cells were pooled using unique dual indexes and sequenced on an Illumina iSeq 100. On the study's bioinformatics: Non-productive sequences were filtered out, and CDR3s that did not start with C, did not end with F or W, or were shorter than 7 amino acids were discarded. The MANAFEST web application identified antigen-specific clonotypes by comparing peptide-stimulated wells against reference wells and other culture wells. For a clone to be called positive, the clone needed an FDR below 0.05, an odds ratio above 5, and a productive frequency above 0.1% in at least two of three replicate wells. A clonotype counted as cross-reactive if it showed significant expansion both in the SARS-CoV-2 spike wells and in at least one common cold coronavirus spike condition. Levenshtein distances (stringdist) and unrooted phylogenetic trees (ape) in R version 3.6.1 were used to assess CDR3 homology. TCRdb reanalyzed the raw reads on its own, using fastp at Q25 for trimming and MiXCR for clone calling, and kept in-frame beta chains. Each entry merges the rows of one CDR3 protein and shows their most common DNA and genes. None of the V and J calls come from the authors' own analysis; TCRdb made them. In this sample the table shows 9,000 to 15,000 distinct CDR3 sequences, over 65% of which occur a single time. The top ten clonotypes cover roughly 24% of the sample.

The investigation overall reported the following: An increase in the median number of SARS-CoV-2-reactive clonotypes from more than 20 after infection to 35 to 40 after vaccination was observed, but the change was not found to be significant. Of the vaccine-specific clones found in convalescent patients, nearly all (304 of 307) were mono-reactive for SARS-CoV-2 spike instead of being cross-reactive with common cold coronaviruses. The number of convalescent patients in the study was relatively small, and the study did not examine early timepoints following natural infection. In convalescent patients, a median about 86% of post-vaccine SARS-CoV-2-reactive clones were detected only after vaccination, suggesting vaccine-specific priming.

Unmatched junction bases come to 13, with V trimmed by 5 bases and J by 4 bases. Including cysteine and phenylalanine, the CDR3 has 16 amino acids. The entry retains the CDR3 DNA only, 48 bases that are in frame from base 1. In the germline V gene (reference sequence), CDR1 corresponds to DFQATT and CDR2 to SNEGSKA. The sample's treatment or condition, from its label and the paper: roughly 11-day PBMC culture with coronavirus spike peptide pools or control peptides (ViraFEST assay). The ViraFEST assay, used in the study, expanded antigen-specific T cells with peptide pools and then identified the expanded clonotypes through TCR sequencing. The convalescent patients' positive SARS-CoV-2 PCR tests fell between March and December 2020, which was before the Alpha, Beta and Delta variants emerged in the United States. Each well held some 2 million PBMCs cultured with approximately 10 ug/ml peptide pools in IMDM containing around 5% human AB serum and 9 to 10 IU/ml IL-2. On days 3 and 7, half of the culture medium was replaced with fresh IL-2-containing medium. CD4+ T cells were isolated after around 11 days of culture through negative selection using the EasySep CD4+ T cell isolation kit. Ficoll-Paque Plus gradient centrifugation was used to isolate PBMCs from whole blood, and the isolated PBMCs were then either used fresh or cryopreserved at -140C. Each culture condition was generally run in triplicate wells.

On this clonotype itself: There is no known antigen for this receptor. No much larger clonotype is one base removed from it; base qualities were not supplied.

In this chain, TRBV20-1 is recombined with TRBJ2-1; 8 nucleotides in the junction match TRBD2. The sequence derives from a human donor who had recovered from COVID-19. Source material: CD4+ T cells from blood, cultured in vitro. The base sequence is TGCAGTGCTCCCACAAAACTAGCGGCAACGTACAATGAGCAGTTCTTC. It translates to CSAPTKLAATYNEQFF.